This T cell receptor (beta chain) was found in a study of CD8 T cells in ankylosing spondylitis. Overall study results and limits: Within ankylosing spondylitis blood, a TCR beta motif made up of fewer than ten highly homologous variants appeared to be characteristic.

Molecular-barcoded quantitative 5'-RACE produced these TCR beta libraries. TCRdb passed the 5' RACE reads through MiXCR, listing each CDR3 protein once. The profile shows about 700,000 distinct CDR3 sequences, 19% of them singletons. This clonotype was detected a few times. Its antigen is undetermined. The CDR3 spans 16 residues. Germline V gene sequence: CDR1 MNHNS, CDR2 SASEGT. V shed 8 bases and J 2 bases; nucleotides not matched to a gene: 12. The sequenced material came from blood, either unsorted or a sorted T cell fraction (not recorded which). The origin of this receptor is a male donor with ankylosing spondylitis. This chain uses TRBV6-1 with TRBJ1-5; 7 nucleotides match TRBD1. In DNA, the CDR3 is TGTGCCAGCGTCCCAGGGGGGGCCCTTCGCAATCAGCCCCAGCATTTT. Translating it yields CASVPGGALRNQPQHF.